Included here is one T cell receptor beta chain sequence, with context. TCRdb itself ran the 5' RACE reads through MiXCR, one entry per CDR3 protein. The repertoire consists of roughly 93,000 distinct CDR3 sequences, with about 11% occurring once and the leading ten covering about 5%. The germline V gene has CDR1 MDHEN and CDR2 SYDVKM. This CDR3 comprises 11 residues. Between the trimmed V and J ends, which lost 5 bases and 3 bases, there was a span of 5 bases. These data are taken from a study of early T cells in non-severe SARS-CoV-2 infection. Across the study: Bulk RNA from unsorted whole blood was sequenced; chains were unpaired.

V and J are TRBV28 and TRBJ2-7; D unresolved. The TCR sequence derives from an adult who was a healthcare worker with PCR-confirmed SARS-CoV-2 infection or an uninfected control (not recorded which). The sequenced material came from whole blood. CDR3 in DNA: TGTGCCAGCAGTGGTGACTACGAGCAGTACTTC. Its protein is CASSGDYEQYF.